The clone carrying this T cell receptor (beta chain) came up once. Its specificity is unknown. This record belongs to a study of PD-1 blockade in classical Hodgkin lymphoma. Study-wide results and limits: Some patients started nivolumab under 1 year after ASCT, and they were excluded. Reports described newly diagnosed patients as having lower baseline TCR diversity than healthy donors.

The data were produced by immunoSEQ multiplex PCR, yet TCRdb's version contains in-frame clones alone and is incomplete. This sample carries more than 85,000 clones, around 90% of them seen once, and the ten largest clones take about 2.6%. V dropped 2 bases and J dropped 2; count of bases not matched to a gene: 7. CDR1 MNHNS and CDR2 SASEGT come from the germline V gene. The CDR3 runs to 18 residues. Each patient relapsed following autologous stem cell transplantation, and prior brentuximab vedotin exposure differed. The sequence derives from a human donor with classical Hodgkin lymphoma. The sample here was peripheral blood mononuclear cells (PBMCs), taken before the second cycle of nivolumab. V gene TRBV6-1 combines with J gene TRBJ2-6, with 9 nucleotides matching TRBD1. The CDR3 reads CASSELGQGVAGANVLTF. CDR3 DNA sequence: TGTGCCAGCAGTGAACTGGGACAGGGAGTCGCTGGGGCCAACGTCCTGACTTTC.